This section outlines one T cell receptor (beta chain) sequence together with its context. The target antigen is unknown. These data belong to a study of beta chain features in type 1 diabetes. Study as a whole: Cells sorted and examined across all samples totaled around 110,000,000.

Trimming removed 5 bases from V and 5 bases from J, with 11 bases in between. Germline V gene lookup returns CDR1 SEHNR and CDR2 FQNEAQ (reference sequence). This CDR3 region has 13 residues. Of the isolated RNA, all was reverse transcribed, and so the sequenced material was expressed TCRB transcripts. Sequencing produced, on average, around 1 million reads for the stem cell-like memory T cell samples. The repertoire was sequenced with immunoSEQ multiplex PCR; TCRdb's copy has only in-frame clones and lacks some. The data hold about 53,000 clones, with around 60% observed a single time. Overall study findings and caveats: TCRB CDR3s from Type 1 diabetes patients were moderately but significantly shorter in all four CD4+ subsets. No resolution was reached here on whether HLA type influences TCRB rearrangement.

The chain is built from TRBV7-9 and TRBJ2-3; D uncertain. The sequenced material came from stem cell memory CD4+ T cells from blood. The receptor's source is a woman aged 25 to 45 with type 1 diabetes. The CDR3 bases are TGTGCCAGCAGCAACCGAGGCGTAGATACGCAGTATTTT. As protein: CASSNRGVDTQYF.